A single sample gave rise to the 20 T cell receptor beta chains below, sequenced in a study of T-cell reconstitution after alpha-beta-depleted transplantation in children. For TCRbeta, the library was prepared with unique molecular identifiers. MiXCR, applied by TCRdb to the PCR reads, yields one record per CDR3 protein. The table includes around 370,000 distinct CDR3 sequences, about 17% detected once. Sequenced here: PBMCs, mostly from graft donor cells, sampled 360 days after TCRalphabeta/CD19-depleted stem cell transplant. All receptors come from a male patient between 2 and 10 years old who had a stem cell transplant for acute lymphoblastic leukemia, so the T cells may come from the graft donor.

This clonotype showed up just a few times. V gene TRBV7-8 combines with J gene TRBJ2-2; no reliable D call. The ends were cut back, 1 base at V and 4 bases at J, with 13 bases in the middle. CDR1 is SGHVS, CDR2 FQNEAQ, per germline. The CDR3 runs 16 residues. The CDR3 here is CASSLEGLGSTGELFF. The CDR3 region has the DNA TGTGCCAGCAGCTTAGAGGGATTAGGTAGCACCGGGGAGCTGTTTTTT.

This clonotype showed up just a few times. The CDR3 loop is CASSTNNDIQETQYF. The CDR3 DNA reads as TGTGCCAGCTCAACGAATAATGACATCCAAGAGACCCAGTACTTC. V is TRBV18 and J is TRBJ2-5; D unclear. Trimming removed 5 bases at V and 1 base at J, with 14 bases between. Germline CDR1 and CDR2: KGHSH and LQKENI. The CDR3 runs to 15 residues.

Comment on this clonotype: Germline is not matched at one junction end, which may reflect a read error. The V call is TRBV12-3 or TRBV12-4, the J call TRBJ2-1; 11 bases match TRBD2. The CDR3 is made up of 18 amino acids. CDR3 in amino acids: CACSLRGLADHSYNEQFF. CDR3 coding DNA: TGTGCCTGCAGTCTCCGGGGACTAGCGGACCACTCCTACAATGAGCAGTTCTTC.

This clonotype was observed a handful of times. The J gene is TRBJ2-3, the V gene TRBV29-1; perhaps TRBD1 as D (5 bases). V was shortened by 2 bases and J by 0 bases, with 6 bases between the two germline ends. The length of the CDR3 is 13 residues. CDR1 and CDR2 from the germline V gene are SQVTM and ANQGSEA. Here the CDR3 DNA reads TGCAGCGTTGAACAGGGAAGCACAGATACGCAGTATTTT. This codes for CSVEQGSTDTQYF.

There are a few counts of this clonotype. The chain has TRBV5-5 and TRBJ2-5, with D possibly being TRBD2 (6 bases). Trimming removed 3 bases from V and 3 bases from J, with 18 bases in between. Germline loops: CDR1 SGHKS, CDR2 YYEKEE (reference sequence). The CDR3 has 16 residues. CDR3 residues: CASSYMPRDSEETQYF. Written as DNA, the CDR3 is TGTGCCAGCAGCTACATGCCCCGGGACTCAGAAGAGACCCAGTACTTC.

The chain uses TRBV7-8 and TRBJ2-7; 10 bases line up with TRBD1. Germline CDR1 is SGHVS and CDR2 is FQNEAQ. Unmatched junction bases numbered 11, after V lost 5 bases and J lost 7 bases. This CDR3 is built from 15 residues. The DNA of the CDR3 is TGTGCCAGCAGCCCCCGGGACAGGGGAGGAAAGGAGCAGTACTTC. It specifies CASSPRDRGGKEQYF.

This clonotype was seen many times. The rearrangement uses TRBV4-2 and TRBJ2-3; D might be TRBD1 (6 bases). V was clipped by 0 bases and J by 5 bases, with 12 bases between them. This CDR3 comprises 15 residues. CDR1 is LGHNA and CDR2 is YNFKEQ in the germline V gene. CDR3 DNA: TGTGCCAGCAGCCAAGATCCAGAGGGGGTAGATACGCAGTATTTT. Amino acids: CASSQDPEGVDTQYF.

The chain combines TRBV2 with TRBJ2-7; D gene unclear. The germline V gene has CDR1 SNHLY and CDR2 FYNNEI. This CDR3 contains 14 residues. The V end was cut by 7 bases, the J end by 6 bases, with 19 bases between. CDR3 loop: CASIPAGNLREQYF. CDR3 coding DNA: TGTGCCAGCATTCCGGCTGGTAACCTACGCGAGCAGTACTTC.

The J gene is TRBJ2-5, the V gene TRBV28, with D possibly TRBD2 on 5 matching bases. Trimming left V 3 bases short and J 5 bases short, with 22 bases between. From germline, CDR1 is MDHEN and CDR2 SYDVKM. This CDR3 contains 17 residues. The CDR3 here is CASSFPSGSDKAETQYF. The DNA of the CDR3 is TGTGCCAGCAGTTTCCCCTCGGGAAGCGACAAAGCGGAGACCCAGTACTTC.

The J gene is TRBJ2-1, the V gene TRBV25-1, with D perhaps TRBD1 (6 bases). V was shortened by 6 bases and J by 6 bases, with 15 bases between the two germline ends. The germline CDR1 and CDR2 sequences are MGHDK and SYGVNS. This CDR3 contains 14 residues. CDR3 sequence (DNA): TGTGCCAGCAGCCTGACAGGTTTGGGCAATGAGCAGTTCTTC. Translating it yields CASSLTGLGNEQFF.

This clonotype was seen repeatedly, ten times or more. The chain joins TRBV12-3 or TRBV12-4 to TRBJ2-6; 8 bases fit TRBD2. This CDR3 has 23 amino acids. The ends lost 3 bases at V and 4 bases at J; junction bases unmatched: 26. The CDR3 nucleotides read TGTGCCAGCAGTTTCCGGTCAGACTTCTCTCGTCCTAGCGGGCGAACCGGGGCCAACGTCCTGACTTTC. This sequence encodes CASSFRSDFSRPSGRTGANVLTF.

This clonotype was observed a few times. The J gene is TRBJ2-3, the V gene TRBV20-1; D perhaps matches TRBD2 (5 bases). V gave up 6 bases and J gave up 0 bases, with 16 bases separating them. The CDR3 totals 15 residues. CDR1 is DFQATT, CDR2 SNEGSKA, per germline (reference sequence). Here the CDR3 DNA reads TGCAGTGCCTGGTCCCTAGCTACTAGCACAGATACGCAGTATTTT. This encodes CSAWSLATSTDTQYF.

The chain links TRBV24-1 to TRBJ1-5; D gene uncertain. Trimming left V 9 bases short and J 7 bases short, with 12 bases between. The germline V gene encodes CDR1 KGHDR and CDR2 SFDVKD. CDR3 length: 12 residues. The CDR3 sequence is CATPPLGQPQHF. CDR3 DNA: TGTGCCACCCCTCCCTTGGGCCAGCCCCAGCATTTT.

This clonotype was seen many times. V usage is TRBV6-2 or TRBV6-3 and J usage is TRBJ2-7, with 9 positions matching TRBD2. With V trimmed by 5 bases and J by 3 bases, 8 bases remained unmatched. The CDR3 has 15 residues. Germline V gene data show CDR1 as MNHEY and CDR2 as SVGEGT. DNA of the CDR3: TGTGCCAGCAGTCGGAAGCGGGAGGAGGTCTACGAGCAGTACTTC. Protein: CASSRKREEVYEQYF.

This clonotype has only a few counts. This chain uses TRBV4-1 with TRBJ2-5; maybe TRBD2 (6 bases). Germline lookup yields CDR1 MGHRA and CDR2 YSYEKL. There are 17 residues in the CDR3. The V gene lost 1 base and the J gene lost 1 base, with 16 bases spanning the gap. CDR3 amino acids: CASSQGLGRERQETQYF. For the CDR3, the DNA is TGCGCCAGCAGCCAAGGGCTCGGGCGGGAACGCCAAGAGACCCAGTACTTC.

The chain is built from TRBV30 and TRBJ2-3; 8 bases line up with TRBD2. CDR1 is GTSNPN, CDR2 SVGIG, per germline (reference sequence). The CDR3 runs 13 residues. V lost 5 bases to trimming and J lost 2 bases; unmatched junction nucleotides: 3. The CDR3 reads CAWRGGHTDTQYF. Written as DNA, the CDR3 is TGTGCCTGGCGGGGGGGTCACACAGATACGCAGTATTTT.

This clonotype was observed a few times. The chain uses TRBV9 and TRBJ2-1; 8 bases agree with TRBD1. V shed 1 base and J 0 bases; nucleotides not matched to a gene: 6. Per the germline V gene, CDR1 is SGDLS and CDR2 is YYNGEE. CDR3 size: 17 residues. CDR3 amino acids: CASSVYQTGGSYNEQFF. CDR3 DNA sequence: TGTGCCAGCAGCGTATACCAAACAGGGGGCTCCTACAATGAGCAGTTCTTC.

This clonotype was seen more than once but under ten times. In DNA form, the CDR3 reads TGTGCCAGCAGGGACCTCTATGAGACCCAGTACTTC. This encodes CASRDLYETQYF. The J gene is TRBJ2-5, the V gene TRBV7-8; D is undetermined. The V gene lost 6 bases and the J gene lost 5 bases, with 10 bases spanning the gap. Germline values: CDR1 SGHVS, CDR2 FQNEAQ. The CDR3 is made up of 12 amino acids.

The CDR3 region is CASSIFAFSGTRNEKLFF. In nucleotides, the CDR3 is TGTGCCAGTAGTATTTTTGCATTTTCCGGGACGAGGAATGAAAAACTGTTTTTT. V usage is TRBV19 and J usage is TRBJ1-4, with D possibly matching TRBD1 (5 bases). This CDR3 has 18 residues. Trimming took 3 bases from V and 5 from J, leaving 22 bases between them. Germline V gene lookup returns CDR1 LNHDA and CDR2 SQIVND (reference sequence).

This clonotype occurred a few times. The chain links TRBV5-1 to TRBJ1-4; 7 bases are a match to TRBD1. Germline V gene sequence: CDR1 SGHRS, CDR2 YFSETQ. The CDR3 spans 14 residues. After removal of 5 bases from V and 4 bases from J, the junction contained 5 bases not matched to a gene. The CDR3 here is CASSPGQINEKLFF. CDR3 DNA: TGCGCCAGCAGTCCGGGACAGATTAATGAAAAACTGTTTTTT.